This TCR beta chain was recovered during a study of cytomegalovirus exposure and HLA in healthy donors. With 60 Vbeta and 13 Jbeta primers, the PCR was carried out. Clones were read by immunoSEQ multiplex PCR, and TCRdb kept only the in-frame ones, dropping some. The sample yields about 140,000 clones, about three quarters seen once. Germline V gene lookup returns CDR1 MDHEN and CDR2 SYDVKM. Between the trimmed V and J ends, which lost 4 bases and 0 bases, there was a span of 19 bases. The CDR3 is made up of 18 amino acids. Input material: PBMCs. This TCR was recovered from a male donor in good health and CMV-seropositive. The chain is built from TRBV28 and TRBJ1-3; tentative D call: TRBD1 (6 bases). The CDR3 sequence: CASSSLGQLSFSGNTIYF. The DNA for the CDR3 is TGTGCCAGCAGTTCCCTCGGACAGCTTTCTTTCTCTGGAAACACCATATATTTT.